The sequence of this T cell receptor beta chain was determined in a study of monozygotic twins with inflammatory bowel disease. Researchers ran eight separate cDNA reactions for each sample. A template switching step added UMIs, each with a 6-nucleotide sample barcode. TCRdb reworked the 5' RACE reads into one entry per CDR3 protein, no DNA. Recorded for this sample: 350,000 to 500,000 distinct CDR3 sequences. This CDR3 comprises 14 residues. This clonotype was obtained from a human donor with ulcerative colitis or Crohn's disease, or a healthy co-twin of an affected twin (not recorded which). The sequencing input was blood. The chain recombines TRBV12-3 or TRBV12-4 with TRBJ2-3; TCRdb designates TRBD1, a call that cannot be tested without DNA. The chain's CDR3 is CASREGRSTDTQYF.